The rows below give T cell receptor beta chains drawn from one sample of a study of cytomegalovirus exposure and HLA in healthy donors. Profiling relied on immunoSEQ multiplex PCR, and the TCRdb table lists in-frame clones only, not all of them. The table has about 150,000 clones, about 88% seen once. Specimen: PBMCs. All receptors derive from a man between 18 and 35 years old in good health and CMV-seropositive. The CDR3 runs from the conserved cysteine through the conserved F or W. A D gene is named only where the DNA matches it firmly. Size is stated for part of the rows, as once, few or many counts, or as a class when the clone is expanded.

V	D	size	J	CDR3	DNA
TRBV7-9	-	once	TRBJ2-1	CASSSTVTGVGVF	TGTGCCAGCAGCTCTACCGTGACGGGAGTCGGGGTCTTC
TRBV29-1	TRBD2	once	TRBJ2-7	CSVEGVAGAYEQYF	TGCAGCGTTGAAGGGGTAGCGGGGGCCTACGAGCAGTACTTC
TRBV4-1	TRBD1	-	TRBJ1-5	CASSQVRQGGRQPQHF	TGCGCCAGCAGCCAAGTAAGACAGGGCGGGCGCCAGCCCCAGCATTTT
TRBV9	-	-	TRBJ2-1	CASSVVVGGGGNEQFF	TGTGCCAGCAGCGTAGTGGTGGGAGGGGGAGGGAATGAGCAGTTCTTC
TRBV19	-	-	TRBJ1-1	CASHTPQGRGKAFF	TGTGCCAGCCACACTCCTCAGGGAAGAGGCAAAGCTTTCTTT
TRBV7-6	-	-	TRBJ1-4	CASSLEPGATNEKLFF	TGTGCCAGCAGCTTGGAACCGGGAGCAACTAATGAAAAACTGTTTTTT
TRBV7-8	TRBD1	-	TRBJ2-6	CASSHEGQGAGANVLTF	TGTGCCAGCAGCCATGAAGGACAGGGGGCGGGGGCCAACGTCCTGACTTTC
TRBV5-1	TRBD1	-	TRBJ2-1	CASSPRDRGEQFF	TGCGCCAGCAGCCCCCGGGACAGGGGTGAGCAGTTCTTC
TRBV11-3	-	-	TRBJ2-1	CASSSTSEYNEQFF	TGTGCCAGCAGCTCCACGTCGGAGTACAATGAGCAGTTCTTC
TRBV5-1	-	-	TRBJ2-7	CASSPLLTKPYEQYF	TGCGCCAGCAGCCCCCTACTGACAAAGCCCTACGAGCAGTACTTC
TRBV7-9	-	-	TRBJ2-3	CASSLGGGRTDTQYF	TGTGCCAGCAGCTTAGGGGGCGGACGTACAGATACGCAGTATTTT
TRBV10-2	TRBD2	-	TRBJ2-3	CASSVDGGNTDTQYF	TGCGCCAGCTCGGTCGACGGGGGGAACACAGATACGCAGTATTTT
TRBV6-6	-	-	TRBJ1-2	CASSYGHSSNYGYTF	TGTGCCAGCAGTTACGGACACTCTTCTAACTATGGCTACACCTTC
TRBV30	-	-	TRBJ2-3	CAWISPGTQYF	TGTGCCTGGATCTCCCCGGGGACGCAGTATTTT
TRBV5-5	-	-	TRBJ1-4	CASSPSRDSPSKLFF	TGTGCCAGCAGCCCTTCGCGGGACTCTCCCTCCAAACTGTTTTTT
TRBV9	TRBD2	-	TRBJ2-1	CASSPSLAGFIHEQFF	TGTGCCAGCAGCCCTTCCCTAGCGGGGTTCATTCATGAGCAGTTCTTC
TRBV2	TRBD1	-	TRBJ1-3	CASSGQGASGNTIYF	TGTGCCAGCAGTGGACAGGGGGCCTCGGGGAACACCATATATTTT
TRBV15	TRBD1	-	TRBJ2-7	CATSRDRDYEQYF	TGTGCCACCAGCCGAGACAGGGACTACGAGCAGTACTTC
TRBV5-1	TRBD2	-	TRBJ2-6	CASSSGTSGRAGANVLTF	TGCGCCAGCAGCTCCGGGACTAGCGGGAGGGCTGGGGCCAACGTCCTGACTTTC
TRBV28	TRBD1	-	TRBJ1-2	CASSFQGAPHGYTF	TGTGCCAGCAGTTTCCAGGGGGCGCCCCATGGCTACACCTTC
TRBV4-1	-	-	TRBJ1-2	CASSQVDNYGYTF	TGCGCCAGCAGCCAAGTAGATAACTATGGCTACACCTTC
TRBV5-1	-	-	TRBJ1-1	CASSLEGDRNTEAFF	TGCGCCAGCAGCCTGGAGGGGGACCGGAACACTGAAGCTTTCTTT
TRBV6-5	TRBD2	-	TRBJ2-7	CASSWTSGSYEQYF	TGTGCCAGCAGTTGGACTAGCGGGAGTTACGAGCAGTACTTC
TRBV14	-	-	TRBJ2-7	CASSLRRTGSSYEQYF	TGTGCCAGCAGCCTCCGACGGACTGGGAGCTCCTACGAGCAGTACTTC
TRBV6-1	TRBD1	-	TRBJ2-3	CASSEAKGAADTQYF	TGTGCCAGCAGTGAAGCGAAGGGGGCAGCAGATACGCAGTATTTT
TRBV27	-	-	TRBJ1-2	CASSLSGGSIYGYTF	TGTGCCAGCAGTTTATCCGGGGGAAGTATCTATGGCTACACCTTC
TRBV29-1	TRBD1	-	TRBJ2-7	CSVQGQGGYEQYF	TGCAGCGTACAAGGACAGGGGGGCTACGAGCAGTACTTC
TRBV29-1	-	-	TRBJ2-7	CSGRDSSSEQYF	TGCAGCGGCCGGGACTCCTCGAGCGAGCAGTACTTC
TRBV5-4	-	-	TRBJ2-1	CASSLLNEQFF	TGTGCCAGCAGCTTACTAAATGAGCAGTTCTTC
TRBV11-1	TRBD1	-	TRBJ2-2	CASSLREGGLGGELFF	TGTGCCAGCAGCTTACGCGAAGGGGGCTTGGGCGGGGAGCTGTTTTTT
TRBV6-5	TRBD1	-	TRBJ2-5	CASSYNDRVAGETQYF	TGTGCCAGCAGTTACAACGACAGGGTGGCGGGAGAGACCCAGTACTTC
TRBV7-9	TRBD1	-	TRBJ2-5	CASSSGQATQYF	TGTGCCAGCAGCTCCGGACAGGCGACCCAGTACTTC
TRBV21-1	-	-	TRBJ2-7	CASSKASEEYEQYF	TGTGCCAGCAGCAAAGCTAGCGAGGAATACGAGCAGTACTTC